This T cell receptor (beta chain) was recorded in a study of blood T cell repertoires in COVID-19. Across the whole study: COVID-19 samples from acute and convalescent phases originated in the United States, Italy and Spain.

Using immunoSEQ multiplex PCR, the repertoire was profiled, and TCRdb retains in-frame clones only, with some absent. The sample holds fewer than 250,000 clones, over 75% seen once. The V gene's germline CDR1 is MNHNY and CDR2 SVGAGI (reference sequence). There are 16 residues in the CDR3. The ends lost 6 bases at V and 1 base at J; junction bases unmatched: 10. The chain combines TRBV6-6 with TRBJ2-7; 9 positions match TRBD1. Source material: peripheral blood. This TCR derives from a man between 50 and 59 years old with acute or convalescent COVID-19. CDR3 in amino acids: CASSIQGQGVSYEQYF. The DNA of the CDR3 is TGTGCCAGCAGCATTCAGGGACAGGGAGTATCCTACGAGCAGTACTTC.